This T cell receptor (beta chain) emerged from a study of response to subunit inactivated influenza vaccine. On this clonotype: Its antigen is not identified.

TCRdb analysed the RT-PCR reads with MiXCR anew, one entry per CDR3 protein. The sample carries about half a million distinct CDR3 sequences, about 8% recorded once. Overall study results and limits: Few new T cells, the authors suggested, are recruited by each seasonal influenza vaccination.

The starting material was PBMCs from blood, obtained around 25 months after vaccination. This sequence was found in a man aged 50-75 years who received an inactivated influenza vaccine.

Here the CDR3 DNA reads TGCAGTGCTAGAGATCTTAAGGTTATTGGGGGTTATCAGCCCCAGCATTTT. This translates into CSARDLKVIGGYQPQHF. The V and J genes are TRBV20-1 and TRBJ1-5; D is perhaps TRBD1 (5 bases). V was cut by 0 bases and J by 5 bases, with 20 bases left in between. Germline V gives CDR1 DFQATT, CDR2 SNEGSKA (reference sequence). CDR3 size: 17 residues.